The clone carrying this T cell receptor beta chain was observed many times. The antigen remains unidentified. Time point here: sample taken at primary tumor resection. Frozen PBMC, nontumor lung or tumor provided whole RNA, which was sequenced unsorted. A distinct unique molecular identifier was carried by each TCR cDNA molecule. TCRdb fed the 5' RACE reads into MiXCR, producing one record per CDR3 protein. The sample contains 20,000 to 25,000 distinct CDR3 sequences, about 4.5% of which appear only once. Germline loops: CDR1 SEHNR, CDR2 FQNEAQ (reference sequence). The CDR3 has 16 amino acids. Trimming left V 2 bases short and J 6 bases short, with 14 bases between. The data derive from a study of spatial heterogeneity in lung cancer. Study results and limitations: There were more appearances of ubiquitous expanded tumor TCRs in blood at resection than at follow-up.

The chain uses TRBV7-9 and TRBJ1-6; D call uncertain. The sequences come from PBMCs, collected at surgery. This clonotype was sampled from a male donor with early-stage non-small cell lung cancer. CDR3 protein: CASSLSLGSPNSPLHF. The CDR3 DNA is TGTGCCAGCAGCTTAAGTCTCGGGAGCCCTAATTCACCCCTCCACTTT.